This T cell receptor beta chain was profiled in a study of T cells in Graves' hyperthyroidism and ophthalmopathy. Study context: Initial diagnosis, before any treatment, was when peripheral blood was collected.

The CDR3 has 13 residues. V was clipped by 3 bases and J by 4 bases, with 9 bases between them. Germline CDR1 is LNHNV and CDR2 is YYDKDF (reference sequence). Amplification targeted TCR beta CDR3 regions from RNA transcripts. First-round RT-PCR targeting the TCR CDR3 was performed with the HTBI primer set. MiXCR was run by TCRdb on the multiplex PCR reads, yielding one entry per CDR3 protein. The sample records just under 750,000 distinct CDR3 sequences, 30% to 40% being singletons. By frequency in the sample, this clonotype is large (0.1 to 1%). This chain connects TRBV15 to TRBJ1-2, with D tentatively TRBD1 (5 bases). Sequencing was performed on blood. The receptor comes from a woman in her thirties or forties with Graves' hyperthyroidism. The CDR3 loop is CATSSKGLYGYTF. The CDR3 coding sequence is TGTGCCACCAGCAGTAAGGGACTCTATGGCTACACCTTC.